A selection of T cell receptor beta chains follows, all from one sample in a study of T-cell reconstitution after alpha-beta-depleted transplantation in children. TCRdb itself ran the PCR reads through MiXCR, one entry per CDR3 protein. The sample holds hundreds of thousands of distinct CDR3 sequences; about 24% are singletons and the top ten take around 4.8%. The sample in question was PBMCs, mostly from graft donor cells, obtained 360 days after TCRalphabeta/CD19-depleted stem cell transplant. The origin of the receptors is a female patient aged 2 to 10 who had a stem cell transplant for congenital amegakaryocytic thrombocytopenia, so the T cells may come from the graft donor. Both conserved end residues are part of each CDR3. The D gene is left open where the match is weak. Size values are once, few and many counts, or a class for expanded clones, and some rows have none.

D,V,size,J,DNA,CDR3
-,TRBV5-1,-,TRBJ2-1,TGCGCCAGCAGCTTGGGACAGGCGGTAAAGTACAATGAGCAGTTCTTC,CASSLGQAVKYNEQFF
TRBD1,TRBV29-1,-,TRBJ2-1,TGCAGCGTTCTTAGGGGGCACTTCGTGAATGAGCAGTTCTTC,CSVLRGHFVNEQFF
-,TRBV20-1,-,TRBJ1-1,TGCAGCTCTCACCAGTTCACTGAAGCTTTCTTT,CSSHQFTEAFF
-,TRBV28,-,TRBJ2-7,TGTGCCAGCAACTTACGGAGCTCCTACGAGCAGTACTTC,CASNLRSSYEQYF
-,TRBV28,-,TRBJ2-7,TGTGCCAGCAGTTTTACTGGGACAAGAGGGGAGCAGTACTTC,CASSFTGTRGEQYF
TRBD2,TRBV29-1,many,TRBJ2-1,TGCAGCGCTGGGACTAGCGGGAGAAAGGGTGAGCAGTTCTTC,CSAGTSGRKGEQFF
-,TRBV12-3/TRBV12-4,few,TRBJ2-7,TGTGCCAGCAGGCTGGGCCTCTACGAGCAGTACTTC,CASRLGLYEQYF
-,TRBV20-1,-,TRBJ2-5,TGCAGTGCTAGATCAACAGGGAGAGAGACCCAGTACTTC,CSARSTGRETQYF
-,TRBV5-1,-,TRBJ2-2,TGCGCCAGCAGCCCATCCCTTCGACAGACGAACACCGGGGAGCTGTTTTTT,CASSPSLRQTNTGELFF
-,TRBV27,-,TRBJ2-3,TGTGCCAGCAGTTTATTGGGGGCGCAGGGGTCAGATACGCAGTATTTT,CASSLLGAQGSDTQYF
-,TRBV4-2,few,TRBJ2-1,TGTGCCAGCAGCCCGGTAGTCGGGGGGCCTGACCATGAGCAGTTCTTC,CASSPVVGGPDHEQFF
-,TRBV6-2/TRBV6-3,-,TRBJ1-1,TGTGCCAGCAAATGGTTCGGACAGTACACTGAAGCTTTCTTT,CASKWFGQYTEAFF
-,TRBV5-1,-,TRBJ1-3,TGCGCCAGCAGCCTATTCAGCTCTGGAAACACCATATATTTT,CASSLFSSGNTIYF
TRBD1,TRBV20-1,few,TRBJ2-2,TGCAGTGCTAGGCCCTACAGGGGAGCGAACACCGGGGAGCTGTTTTTT,CSARPYRGANTGELFF
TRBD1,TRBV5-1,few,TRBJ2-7,TGCGCCAGCAGCTACGGGACAGGGGTATACGAGCAGTACTTC,CASSYGTGVYEQYF
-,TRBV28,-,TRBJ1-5,TGTGCCAGCAGTTTATCTCACGGCACGAGACCCCAGCATTTT,CASSLSHGTRPQHF
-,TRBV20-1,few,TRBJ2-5,TGCAGTGCTAGAGTAGCTAGCGCCCGAACTAAAGAGACCCAGTACTTC,CSARVASARTKETQYF
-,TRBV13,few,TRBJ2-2,TGTGCCAGCAGCTTCTTACAGATGAACACCGGGGAGCTGTTTTTT,CASSFLQMNTGELFF
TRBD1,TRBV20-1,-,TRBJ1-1,TGCAGTGCTAGTGAGACAGGGCTGAACACTGAAGCTTTCTTT,CSASETGLNTEAFF
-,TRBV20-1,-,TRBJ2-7,TGCAGTGCGGGCCCGAGTTGGGGGCGACGCTCCTACGAGCAGTACTTC,CSAGPSWGRRSYEQYF
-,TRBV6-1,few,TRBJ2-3,TGTGCCAGCACCTCGGCGGGGCCTAGTACAGATACGCAGTATTTT,CASTSAGPSTDTQYF
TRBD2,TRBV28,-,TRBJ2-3,TGTGCCAGCAGTTTAACGTTCCTAGCGGGAACCCCGGGTACGCAGTATTTT,CASSLTFLAGTPGTQYF
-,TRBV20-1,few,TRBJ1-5,TGCAGTGCTTCCTATAGCAATCAGCCCCAGCATTTT,CSASYSNQPQHF
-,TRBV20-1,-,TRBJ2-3,TGCAGTGCTAGCCTTAGCGATTCAAATACGCAGTATTTT,CSASLSDSNTQYF
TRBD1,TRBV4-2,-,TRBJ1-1,TGTGCCAGCAGCCACGACAGGGGGTCCGCTGAAGCTTTCTTT,CASSHDRGSAEAFF
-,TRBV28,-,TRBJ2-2,TGTGCCAGCAGACCATCGAACACCGGGGAGCTGTTTTTT,CASRPSNTGELFF
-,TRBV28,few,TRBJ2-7,TGTGCCAGCAGTTTATGGGGAATTGCCTACGAGCAGTACTTC,CASSLWGIAYEQYF
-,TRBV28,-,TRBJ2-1,TGTGCCAGCAGTTACCCCACGACTAGACCCTCCTACAATGAGCAGTTCTTC,CASSYPTTRPSYNEQFF
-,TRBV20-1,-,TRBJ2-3,TGCAGTGCTACCGGGCCAAACACAGATACGCAGTATTTT,CSATGPNTDTQYF
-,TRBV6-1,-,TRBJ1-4,TGTGCCAGCAGACTGAGGGGTTGGGATGAAAAACTGTTTTTT,CASRLRGWDEKLFF
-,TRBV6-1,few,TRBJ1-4,TGTGCCAGCAGTAAGCAGGGCCTTAATGAAAAACTGTTTTTT,CASSKQGLNEKLFF
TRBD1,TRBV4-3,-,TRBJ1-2,TGCGCCAGCAGCCCCACCTGGGACAGTGAGACTGGCTACACCTTC,CASSPTWDSETGYTF
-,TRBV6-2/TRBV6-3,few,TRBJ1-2,TGTGCCAGCGGGAAGACGGAAGTAACCTATGGCTACACCTTC,CASGKTEVTYGYTF
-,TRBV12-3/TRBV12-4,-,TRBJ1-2,TGTGCCAGCAGTTCACTGACGACTCCATATGGCTACACCTTC,CASSSLTTPYGYTF
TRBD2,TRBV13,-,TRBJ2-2,TGTGCCAGCAGCTTTAGCGGGAGGTCGTCCGGGGAGCTGTTTTTT,CASSFSGRSSGELFF
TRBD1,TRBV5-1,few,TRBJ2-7,TGCGCCAGCAGCGCCGAACAGGGGGGCGGGCTCCAGTACGAGCAGTACTTC,CASSAEQGGGLQYEQYF
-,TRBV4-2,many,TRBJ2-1,TGTGCCAGCAGCCAGACCTCATTTGGGAGGAATGAGCAGTTCTTC,CASSQTSFGRNEQFF
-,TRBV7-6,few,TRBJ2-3,TGTGCCAGCAGCTTAGTTTGGCCTCCAGGGGACCGCTGGGGCACAGATACGCAGTATTTT,CASSLVWPPGDRWGTDTQYF
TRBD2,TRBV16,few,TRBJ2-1,TGTGCCAGCAGCCAACCGAATAGCGGGAGGCACAATGAGCAGTTCTTC,CASSQPNSGRHNEQFF
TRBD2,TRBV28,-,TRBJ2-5,TGTGCCAGCAGTACCGGGACTAGCGGGGGAGGAGAGACCCAGTACTTC,CASSTGTSGGGETQYF